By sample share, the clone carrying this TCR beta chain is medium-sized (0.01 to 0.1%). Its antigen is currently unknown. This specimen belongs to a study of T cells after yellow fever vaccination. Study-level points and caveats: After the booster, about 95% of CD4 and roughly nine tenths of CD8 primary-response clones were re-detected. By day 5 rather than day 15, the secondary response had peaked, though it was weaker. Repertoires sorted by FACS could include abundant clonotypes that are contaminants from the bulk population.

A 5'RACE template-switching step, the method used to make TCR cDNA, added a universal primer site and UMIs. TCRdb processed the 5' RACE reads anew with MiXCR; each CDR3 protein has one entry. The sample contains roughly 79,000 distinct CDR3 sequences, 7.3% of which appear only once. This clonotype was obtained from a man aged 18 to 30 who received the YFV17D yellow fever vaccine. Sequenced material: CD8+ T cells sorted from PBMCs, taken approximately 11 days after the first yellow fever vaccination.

CDR3 DNA: TGCAGCGCCTTTGGGACAGGGGGAAGCGGTACGCAGTATTTT. Amino acids: CSAFGTGGSGTQYF. The chain recombines TRBV29-1 with TRBJ2-3; TRBD1 aligns across 11 bases. Germline V CDR1 and CDR2: SQVTM, ANQGSEA. The length of the CDR3 is 14 residues. With 7 bases clipped from V and 8 bases from J, the junction kept 11 bases outside the gene matches.